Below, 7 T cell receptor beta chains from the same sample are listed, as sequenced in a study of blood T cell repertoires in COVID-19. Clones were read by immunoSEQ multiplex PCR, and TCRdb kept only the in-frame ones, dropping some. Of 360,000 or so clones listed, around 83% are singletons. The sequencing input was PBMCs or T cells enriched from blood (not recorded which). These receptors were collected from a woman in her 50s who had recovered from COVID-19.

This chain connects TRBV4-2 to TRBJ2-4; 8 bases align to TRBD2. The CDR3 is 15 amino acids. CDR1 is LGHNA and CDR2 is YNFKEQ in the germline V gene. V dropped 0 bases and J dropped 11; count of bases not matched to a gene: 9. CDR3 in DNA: TGTGCCAGCAGCCAAGAACATGACGGGGGGGATCTTCAGTACTTC. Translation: CASSQEHDGGDLQYF.

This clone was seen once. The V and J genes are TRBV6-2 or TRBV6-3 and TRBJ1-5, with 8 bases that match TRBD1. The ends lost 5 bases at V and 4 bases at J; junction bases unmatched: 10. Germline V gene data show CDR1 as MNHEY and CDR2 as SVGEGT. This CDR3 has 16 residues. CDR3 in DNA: TGTGCCAGCAGTCTAGCCGGGACAGGATCTAATCAGCCCCAGCATTTT. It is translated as CASSLAGTGSNQPQHF.

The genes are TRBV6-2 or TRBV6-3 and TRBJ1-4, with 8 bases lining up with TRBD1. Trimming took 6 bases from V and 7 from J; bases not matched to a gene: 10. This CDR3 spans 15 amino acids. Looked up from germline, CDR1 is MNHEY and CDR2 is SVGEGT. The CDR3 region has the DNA TGTGCCAGCAGCCAGTTACAGGGGGTGGGTGAAAAACTGTTTTTT. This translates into CASSQLQGVGEKLFF.

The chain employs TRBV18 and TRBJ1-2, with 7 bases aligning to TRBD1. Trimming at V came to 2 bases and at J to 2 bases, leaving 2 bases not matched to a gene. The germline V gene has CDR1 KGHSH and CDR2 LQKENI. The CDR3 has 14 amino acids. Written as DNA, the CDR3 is TGTGCCAGCTCACCAGAGGGACAGAACTATGGCTACACCTTC. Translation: CASSPEGQNYGYTF.

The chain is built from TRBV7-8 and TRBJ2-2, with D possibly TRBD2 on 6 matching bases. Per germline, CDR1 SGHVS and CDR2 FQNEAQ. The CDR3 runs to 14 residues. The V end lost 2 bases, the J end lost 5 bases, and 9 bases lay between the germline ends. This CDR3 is CASSLKGRTGELFF. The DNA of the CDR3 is TGTGCCAGCAGCTTAAAGGGGAGGACCGGGGAGCTGTTTTTT.

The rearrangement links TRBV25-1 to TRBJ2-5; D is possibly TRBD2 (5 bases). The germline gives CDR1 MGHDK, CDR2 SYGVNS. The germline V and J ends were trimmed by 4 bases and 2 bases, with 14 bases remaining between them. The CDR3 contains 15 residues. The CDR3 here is CASSVGSALQETQYF. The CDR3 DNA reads TGTGCCAGCAGTGTCGGTAGCGCACTGCAAGAGACCCAGTACTTC.

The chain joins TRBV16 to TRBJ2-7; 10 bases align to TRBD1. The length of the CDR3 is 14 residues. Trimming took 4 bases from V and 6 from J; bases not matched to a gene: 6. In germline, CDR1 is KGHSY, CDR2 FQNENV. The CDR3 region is CASSPGTGVREQYF. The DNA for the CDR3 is TGTGCCAGCAGCCCCGGGACAGGGGTTCGCGAGCAGTACTTC.